A single sample gave rise to the 8 T cell receptor beta chains below, sequenced in a study of beta chain features in type 1 diabetes. The authors reverse transcribed all of the isolated RNA, so sequencing captured expressed TCRB transcripts. Only in-frame clones appear in the TCRdb table, and some are missing; sequencing was by immunoSEQ multiplex PCR. The table has approximately 250,000 clones, roughly 13% seen once; the top ten hold more than 0.02%. The sequencing input was naive CD4+ T cells from blood. The receptors here all came from a woman aged 40 to 50 in good health.

The V and J genes are TRBV7-8 and TRBJ1-2; no clear D gene. The CDR3 extends over 10 amino acids. Trimming cost V 3 bases and J 8 bases, with 4 bases left between them. From germline, CDR1 is SGHVS and CDR2 FQNEAQ. CDR3 region: CASSFPGYTF. The CDR3, as DNA: TGTGCCAGCAGCTTTCCAGGCTACACCTTC.

The chain links TRBV11-2 to TRBJ2-5; D is unresolved. Judging by the DNA end, TRBJ2-7 fits better; the J call may be wrong. The CDR3 totals 12 residues. Germline V CDR1 and CDR2: SGHAT, FQNNGV. The CDR3 reads CASSSQSYEQYF. As DNA, the CDR3 is TGTGCCAGCAGCTCCCAAAGCTACGAGCAGTACTTC.

In this sample, this clone turned up a few times. V usage is TRBV9 and J usage is TRBJ2-7; perhaps TRBD1 as D (5 bases). V lost 0 bases and J lost 7, with 20 bases in between. The CDR3 has 16 amino acids. Per germline, CDR1 SGDLS and CDR2 YYNGEE. DNA of the CDR3: TGTGCCAGCAGCGTAGGGGCGGTACAAGGGGTTTGGGAGCAGTACTTC. This sequence encodes CASSVGAVQGVWEQYF.

This clone appeared a few times. The chain carries TRBV6-6 and TRBJ2-1; 10 nucleotides align to TRBD1. Germline V CDR1 and CDR2: MNHNY, SVGAGI (reference sequence). CDR3 size: 14 residues. The V segment lost 5 bases and the J segment 7 bases; nucleotides outside the gene matches: 5. The CDR3 nucleotides are TGTGCCAGCAGTGGGACAGGGGAGGGTAATGAGCAGTTCTTC. Encoded protein: CASSGTGEGNEQFF.

This clone was seen more than once but under ten times. The chain employs TRBV2 and TRBJ1-4; no firm D call. The V end was cut by 6 bases, the J end by 8 bases, with 13 bases between. The CDR3 has 13 amino acids. Germline CDR1 SNHLY, CDR2 FYNNEI. Written as DNA, the CDR3 is TGTGCCAGCAGCAGTTGGGTCGGGGAAAAACTGTTTTTT. This sequence encodes CASSSWVGEKLFF.

The chain joins TRBV5-1 to TRBJ1-1; no clear D. Germline V gene lookup returns CDR1 SGHRS and CDR2 YFSETQ. Trimming shortened V by 3 bases and J by 8 bases, and 11 bases separated the two germline ends. CDR3 length equals 12 residues. The CDR3 sequence: CASSSPGGEAFF. The DNA for the CDR3 is TGCGCCAGCAGCTCCCCGGGAGGGGAAGCTTTCTTT.

V is TRBV27 and J is TRBJ1-3; tentatively, D is TRBD1 (5 bases). V lost 8 bases and J lost 2, with 25 bases in between. The CDR3 has 18 amino acids. Per the germline V gene, CDR1 is MNHEY and CDR2 is SMNVEV (reference sequence). The CDR3 DNA is TGTGCCAGCGGCGGATCCGACCGCAGGGATCACACTGGAAACACCATATATTTT. Protein: CASGGSDRRDHTGNTIYF.

The rearrangement links TRBV6-5 to TRBJ1-2; D unclear. The CDR3 covers 14 residues. CDR1 and CDR2 from the germline V gene are MNHEY and SVGAGI. Trimming removed 6 bases from V and 2 bases from J, with 13 bases in between. For the CDR3, the DNA is TGTGCCAGCAGGGCTCACCGGGTCAACTATGGCTACACCTTC. It translates to CASRAHRVNYGYTF.